These 18 T cell receptor beta chains were sequenced from one sample in a study of blood T cell repertoires in COVID-19 (dated by TCRdb to 2018 to 2020). Library preparation was by the immunoSEQ multiplex PCR assay. Imported from immuneACCESS, the table was reduced by TCRdb to in-frame sequences with V and J called. These copies leave out some clones; in studies compared against another copy, an unresolved V gene accounts for under half, and the cause of the remainder is not known. The sample yields approximately 280,000 clones; roughly 80% were counted once. The ten top clones hold approximately 5% of the sample. Sequencing was done on a sample of PBMCs or T cells enriched from blood (not recorded which). Every receptor here comes from a man aged 40-49 years who had been exposed to COVID-19.

The V call is TRBV6-5, the J call TRBJ2-5, with D possibly matching TRBD2 (7 bases). The V gene lost 5 bases and the J gene lost 3 bases, with 16 bases spanning the gap. This CDR3 is 15 amino acids long. Germline CDR1 is MNHEY and CDR2 is SVGAGI. The CDR3 sequence is CASSPWEGGEETQYF. The CDR3 DNA reads as TGTGCCAGCAGTCCCTGGGAGGGGGGGGAAGAGACCCAGTACTTC.

J is TRBJ1-5 and V is TRBV6-5; TRBD1 aligns across 10 bases. Germline CDR1 and CDR2: MNHEY and SVGAGI. The CDR3 runs to 14 residues. The J segment lost 5 bases and the V segment lost 6 bases, leaving 4 bases of the junction unmatched. This CDR3 reads CASRGQGIDQPQHF. The CDR3 coding sequence is TGTGCCAGCAGGGGACAGGGGATAGATCAGCCCCAGCATTTT.

The genes are TRBV7-3 and TRBJ1-1; 8 bases map to TRBD1. V shed 4 bases, J shed 3 bases, and the junction held 10 bases outside the gene matches. Looked up from germline, CDR1 is SGHTA and CDR2 is FQGTGA. CDR3 length: 16 residues. CDR3 residues: CASSSHGDRGHTEAFF. DNA of the CDR3: TGTGCCAGCAGCTCCCATGGAGACAGGGGCCACACTGAAGCTTTCTTT.

This chain connects TRBV5-1 to TRBJ2-3; possible D gene TRBD2, 6 bases. The CDR3 consists of 15 residues. The germline V gene encodes CDR1 SGHRS and CDR2 YFSETQ. V shed 4 bases and J shed 5 bases, with 17 bases lying between them. The CDR3 protein is CASSTGSRREDTQYF. The CDR3 DNA sequence: TGCGCCAGCAGCACCGGGAGCAGGAGGGAAGATACGCAGTATTTT.

The chain recombines TRBV6-1 with TRBJ2-7; D is unclear. The CDR3 contains 13 residues. Trimming pared 1 base from V and 3 bases from J, leaving 7 bases between. CDR1 and CDR2 from the germline V gene are MNHNS and SASEGT. This CDR3 is CASSEGRYYEQYF. For the CDR3, the DNA is TGTGCCAGCAGTGAAGGCAGATACTACGAGCAGTACTTC.

The chain carries TRBV7-9 and TRBJ2-1; D remains ambiguous. Between the trimmed V and J ends, which lost 1 base and 9 bases, there was a span of 10 bases. The CDR3 has 13 residues. From germline, CDR1 is SEHNR and CDR2 FQNEAQ (reference sequence). CDR3 sequence reads: CASSLDPLGEQFF. The CDR3 DNA is TGTGCCAGCAGCTTAGATCCTCTAGGTGAGCAGTTCTTC.

This clone was seen a single time. The chain is built from TRBV5-4 and TRBJ2-3; tentatively, D is TRBD2 (6 bases). This CDR3 region has 16 residues. Trimming took off 0 bases at V and 2 bases at J, with 13 bases between the two ends. From germline, CDR1 is SGHNT and CDR2 YYREEE (reference sequence). The CDR3 region has the DNA TGTGCCAGCAGCTTGGGGCAGCGGGTGATCACAGATACGCAGTATTTT. Translated: CASSLGQRVITDTQYF.

The V gene is TRBV20-1, the J gene TRBJ1-4; D gene ambiguous. V was trimmed by 8 bases and J by 8 bases, leaving 9 bases between them. The germline gives CDR1 DFQATT, CDR2 SNEGSKA (reference sequence). CDR3 length: 10 residues. The CDR3 nucleotides are TGCAGTCTTAGTTGGGAAAAACTGTTTTTT. The encoded protein is CSLSWEKLFF.

The genes are TRBV9 and TRBJ2-5, with D maybe TRBD2 (6 bases). CDR1 and CDR2 (germline): SGDLS, YYNGEE. This CDR3 spans 14 amino acids. Trimming removed 2 bases from V and 1 base from J, with 9 bases in between. The CDR3 DNA reads TGTGCCAGCAGCGTTAGCGGATCCCAAGAGACCCAGTACTTC. This translates into CASSVSGSQETQYF.

The V call is TRBV6-1, the J call TRBJ2-5; TRBD1 agrees at 7 bases. From germline, CDR1 is MNHNS and CDR2 SASEGT. CDR3 length equals 15 residues. Germline trimming cut 2 bases from V and 0 bases from J; bases unmatched to any gene: 3. CDR3 loop: CASSEQQGHQETQYF. CDR3 nucleotide sequence: TGTGCCAGCAGTGAACAACAGGGGCACCAAGAGACCCAGTACTTC.

The chain is built from TRBV2 and TRBJ2-1; 11 nucleotides align to TRBD2. CDR1 SNHLY and CDR2 FYNNEI come from the germline V gene. The V segment lost 6 bases and the J segment 4 bases; nucleotides outside the gene matches: 8. The CDR3 spans 16 residues. The CDR3 is CASRDLTSGVYNEQFF. In DNA form, the CDR3 reads TGTGCCAGCAGGGACCTGACTAGCGGGGTGTACAATGAGCAGTTCTTC. The full variable domain, with the rest looked up from reference TRBV2 and TRBJ2-1, is EPEVTQTPSHQVTQMGQEVILRCVPISNHLYFYWYRQILGQKVEFLVSFYNNEISEKSEIFDDQFSVERPDGSNFTLKIRSTKLEDSAMYFCASRDLTSGVYNEQFFGPGTRLTVL.

V gene TRBV5-1 combines with J gene TRBJ2-6; a possible D gene is TRBD2 (6 bases). The ends were cut back, 4 bases at V and 0 bases at J, with 14 bases in the middle. This CDR3 is built from 17 residues. Germline lookup yields CDR1 SGHRS and CDR2 YFSETQ. The CDR3 here is CASSEGTQHSGANVLTF. CDR3 DNA: TGCGCCAGCAGCGAGGGGACTCAACACTCTGGGGCCAACGTCCTGACTTTC. Full variable domain (remainder filled in from reference TRBV5-1 and TRBJ2-6): KAGVTQTPRYLIKTRGQQVTLSCSPISGHRSVSWYQQTPGQGLQFLFEYFSETQRNKGNFPGRFSGRQFSNSRSEMNVSTLELGDSALYLCASSEGTQHSGANVLTFGAGSRLTVL.

This clone was seen a handful of times. The rearrangement links TRBV11-2 to TRBJ2-1, with TRBD2 as a possible D gene (6 bases). Germline V gives CDR1 SGHAT, CDR2 FQNNGV. The CDR3 is made up of 12 amino acids. V was shortened by 3 bases and J by 6 bases, with 6 bases between the two germline ends. CDR3 residues: CASSFSGNEQFF. DNA of the CDR3: TGTGCCAGCAGCTTTAGCGGCAATGAGCAGTTCTTC. The whole variable domain, filled in from reference TRBV11-2 and TRBJ2-1, reads EAGVAQSPRYKIIEKRQSVAFWCNPISGHATLYWYQQILGQGPKLLIQFQNNGVVDDSQLPKDRFSAERLKGVDSTLKIQPAKLEDSAVYLCASSFSGNEQFFGPGTRLTVL.

This clone was detected only a few times. CDR3 nucleotides: TGTGCCTGTCACATCGCGGGGGACTATGGCTACACCTTC. It yields the protein CACHIAGDYGYTF. V and J are TRBV30 and TRBJ1-2; D perhaps matches TRBD1 (5 bases). There are 13 residues in the CDR3. Trimming removed 6 bases at V and 3 bases at J, with 14 bases between. Looked up from germline, CDR1 is GTSNPN and CDR2 is SVGIG (reference sequence).

The chain joins TRBV6-6 to TRBJ1-5; D not certain. The V gene lost 0 bases and the J gene lost 6 bases, with 9 bases spanning the gap. Per germline, CDR1 MNHNY and CDR2 SVGAGI (reference sequence). CDR3 size: 14 residues. The CDR3 DNA sequence: TGTGCCAGCAGTTACTCGAGTGTACGTCAGCCCCAGCATTTT. Its translation: CASSYSSVRQPQHF.

J is TRBJ1-1 and V is TRBV14; D is unresolved. Trimming removed 4 bases from V and 7 bases from J, with 13 bases in between. Germline V gene sequence: CDR1 SGHDN, CDR2 FVKESK. The CDR3 has 13 residues. Here the CDR3 DNA reads TGTGCCAGCAGCCGGAACCTAGCGGATGAAGCTTTCTTT. Protein product: CASSRNLADEAFF.

The chain links TRBV5-1 to TRBJ2-2; D ambiguous. Germline V gene data show CDR1 as SGHRS and CDR2 as YFSETQ. The germline V and J ends were trimmed by 5 bases and 4 bases, with 15 bases remaining between them. CDR3 length: 15 amino acids. The DNA for the CDR3 is TGCGCCAGCAGTGAGGTCTCGCGATCCACCGGGGAGCTGTTTTTT. Its translation: CASSEVSRSTGELFF. The full variable domain, completed using reference TRBV5-1 and TRBJ2-2, is KAGVTQTPRYLIKTRGQQVTLSCSPISGHRSVSWYQQTPGQGLQFLFEYFSETQRNKGNFPGRFSGRQFSNSRSEMNVSTLELGDSALYLCASSEVSRSTGELFFGEGSRLTVL.

This rearrangement joins TRBV27 to TRBJ1-1; TRBD1 might be the D (5 bases). CDR1 is MNHEY, CDR2 SMNVEV, per germline (reference sequence). Trimming removed 0 bases from V and 6 bases from J, with 11 bases in between. The CDR3 loop spans 14 amino acids. CDR3 sequence reads: CASSLSIGGSEAFF. DNA for the CDR3: TGTGCCAGCAGTTTATCGATTGGGGGGTCTGAAGCTTTCTTT.